Following are 23 T cell receptor beta chains from one sample sequenced in a study of blood T cell repertoires in COVID-19. Profiling relied on immunoSEQ multiplex PCR, and the TCRdb table lists in-frame clones only, not all of them. The sample includes some 30,000 clones, around 89% of them seen just once. The sequenced sample consisted of peripheral blood. The source is a human donor in a cohort sampled during active COVID-19.

This rearrangement joins TRBV10-3 to TRBJ1-1; D call uncertain. Germline assignment: CDR1 ENHRY and CDR2 SYGVKD. V dropped 0 bases and J dropped 8 bases, with 7 bases sitting between them. This CDR3 contains 12 residues. This CDR3 reads CAISESEGEAFF. The CDR3 coding sequence is TGTGCCATCAGTGAGTCCGAGGGAGAAGCTTTCTTT.

This clone appeared once. This chain joins TRBV30 and TRBJ2-7; maybe TRBD1 (6 bases). V was trimmed by 4 bases and J by 2 bases, leaving 12 bases between them. CDR1 and CDR2 from the germline V gene are GTSNPN and SVGIG (reference sequence). This CDR3 contains 13 residues. The CDR3, as DNA: TGTGCCTGGATGAACAGGGCCACCTACGAGCAGTACTTC. The encoded protein is CAWMNRATYEQYF.

By frequency in the sample, this clone is medium-sized. The chain combines TRBV19 with TRBJ1-6; D uncertain. This CDR3 is 15 amino acids long. V gave up 6 bases and J gave up 5 bases, with 14 bases separating them. Per germline, CDR1 LNHDA and CDR2 SQIVND (reference sequence). The CDR3 nucleotides are TGTGCCAGTAGATCTCTGGGCCTGGATAATTCACCCCTCCACTTT. Protein: CASRSLGLDNSPLHF. Variable domain in full (rest from reference TRBV19 and TRBJ1-6): DGGITQSPKYLFRKEGQNVTLSCEQNLNHDAMYWYRQDPGQGLRLIYYSQIVNDFQKGDIAEGYSVSREKKESFPLTVTSAQKNPTAFYLCASRSLGLDNSPLHFGNGTRLTVT.

V is TRBV7-2 and J is TRBJ2-7; TRBD2 aligns across 12 bases. V was clipped by 5 bases and J by 3 bases; unmatched bases: 8. The germline CDR1 and CDR2 sequences are SGHTA and FQGNSA. The CDR3 sequence is 16 residues long. CDR3 bases: TGTGCCAGCAGCCCCTTGTGGACTAGCGGGGTCTACGAGCAGTACTTC. Translated, it gives CASSPLWTSGVYEQYF.

This chain joins TRBV5-6 and TRBJ2-1; TRBD2 is a possible D gene (5 bases). V was pared by 2 bases and J by 1 base, with 7 bases between. The CDR3 is 14 amino acids. Germline lookup yields CDR1 SGHDT and CDR2 YYEEEE. For the CDR3, the DNA is TGTGCCAGCAGCTTATTAGCGTCCTACAATGAGCAGTTCTTC. Protein: CASSLLASYNEQFF.

For this clone: At one boundary the junction diverges from the germline segment, which might be a read error. This chain connects TRBV6-2 or TRBV6-3 to TRBJ1-2; possible D gene TRBD1, 5 bases. CDR3 size: 13 residues. Germline V gene data show CDR1 as MNHEY and CDR2 as SVGEGT. DNA for the CDR3: TGTGCCAGCAGTTACTCCGCCGATGGGGCCTCCCGCTTC. Translation gives CASSYSADGASRF.

This clone has only a few counts. The rearrangement joins TRBV5-1 to TRBJ2-7; a weak D match, TRBD2 (6 bases). CDR1 is SGHRS, CDR2 YFSETQ, per germline. Trimming shortened V by 0 bases and J by 5 bases, and 12 bases separated the two germline ends. The length of the CDR3 is 14 residues. This CDR3 is CASSLVGGIDEQYF. CDR3 in DNA: TGCGCCAGCAGCTTGGTTGGGGGGATCGACGAGCAGTACTTC.

The chain links TRBV6-6 to TRBJ1-6; 7 bases line up with TRBD1. Germline V gene data show CDR1 as MNHNY and CDR2 as SVGAGI (reference sequence). The CDR3 is made up of 14 amino acids. The V gene end was trimmed by 6 bases and the J gene end by 10 bases; junction bases not matched to a gene: 9. The CDR3 reads CASSQQGSGSPLHF. DNA of the CDR3: TGTGCCAGCAGCCAACAGGGGAGTGGCTCACCCCTCCACTTT.

This clone occurred once. At one end the junction does not follow the germline gene, possibly because of a read error. The chain carries TRBV7-7 and TRBJ2-7; 7 bases are shared with TRBD1. The CDR3 spans 15 residues. The germline V gene has CDR1 SSHAT and CDR2 FNYEAQ (reference sequence). CDR3 protein: CASSFFWTGAYEQYF. The CDR3 coding sequence is TGTGCTAGCAGCTTCTTCTGGACAGGAGCCTACGAGCAGTACTTC.

The chain uses TRBV6-5 and TRBJ2-3; 14 bases fit TRBD2. This CDR3 region has 15 residues. V lost 6 bases, J lost 4 bases, and 3 bases stayed unmatched. Germline CDR1 reads MNHEY; CDR2 reads SVGAGI. In nucleotides, the CDR3 is TGTGCCAGCAGGAGACTAGCGGGGGGGCCAGATACGCAGTATTTT. This translates into CASRRLAGGPDTQYF.

The chain couples TRBV5-5 to TRBJ1-3; D gene unclear. Between the trimmed V and J ends, which lost 0 bases and 0 bases, there was a span of 4 bases. The germline gives CDR1 SGHKS, CDR2 YYEKEE (reference sequence). This CDR3 is 14 amino acids long. This CDR3 is CASSLEASGNTIYF. Written as DNA, the CDR3 is TGTGCCAGCAGCTTGGAAGCCTCTGGAAACACCATATATTTT. The whole variable domain, remainder taken from reference TRBV5-5 and TRBJ1-3, is DAGVTQSPTHLIKTRGQQVTLRCSPISGHKSVSWYQQVLGQGPQFIFQYYEKEERGRGNFPDRFSARQFPNYSSELNVNALLLGDSALYLCASSLEASGNTIYFGEGSWLTVV.

CDR3 in amino acids: CSVAATGSETQYF. The CDR3 DNA reads as TGCAGCGTCGCCGCCACAGGGTCAGAGACCCAGTACTTC. The chain links TRBV29-1 to TRBJ2-5, with D possibly matching TRBD1 (6 bases). Trimming shortened V by 6 bases and J by 4 bases, and 15 bases separated the two germline ends. CDR1 is SQVTM and CDR2 is ANQGSEA in the germline V gene. The CDR3 covers 13 residues.

This clone came up a few times. The V and J genes are TRBV2 and TRBJ2-7, with D unclear. The CDR3 runs to 11 residues. The germline V gene has CDR1 SNHLY and CDR2 FYNNEI. Trimming removed 6 bases at V and 6 bases at J, with 9 bases between. The CDR3 bases are TGTGCCAGCAGCCCCGCACTCGAGCAGTACTTC. As protein: CASSPALEQYF.

Turning to this clone: Mismatch with germline at one junction end may stem from a read error. This chain links TRBV10-3 with TRBJ1-2; D may be TRBD1 (6 bases). The CDR3 runs 12 residues. Looked up from germline, CDR1 is ENHRY and CDR2 is SYGVKD. CDR3 residues: CATSETGYGYTF. The CDR3, as DNA: TGTGCCACCAGTGAGACAGGCTATGGCTACACCTTC.

The rearrangement joins TRBV7-9 to TRBJ2-3, with 13 bases identical to TRBD2. Unmatched junction bases numbered 9, after V lost 10 bases and J lost 2 bases. CDR3 length equals 16 residues. The germline V gene encodes CDR1 SEHNR and CDR2 FQNEAQ (reference sequence). The DNA for the CDR3 is TGTGCCAAGACTAGCGGGGGGCTGGATCTCACAGATACGCAGTATTTT. Protein product: CAKTSGGLDLTDTQYF.

V is TRBV4-3 and J is TRBJ1-2, with 7 positions matching TRBD1. The V segment lost 2 bases and the J segment 6 bases; nucleotides outside the gene matches: 3. This CDR3 comprises 13 residues. Germline CDR1 LGHNA, CDR2 YSLEER. For the CDR3, the DNA is TGCGCCAGCAGCCAAACTGGGACAGATGGCTACACCTTC. This sequence encodes CASSQTGTDGYTF.

The chain links TRBV11-3 to TRBJ1-1, with D perhaps matching TRBD1 (5 bases). The germline V gene has CDR1 SGHNT and CDR2 YENEEA. Trimming cost V 5 bases and J 1 base, with 14 bases left between them. CDR3 length equals 15 residues. CDR3: CASSIGGDGNTEAFF. The CDR3 region has the DNA TGTGCCAGCAGCATCGGGGGGGACGGGAACACTGAAGCTTTCTTT.

The table lists this clone with a count of one. The rearrangement joins TRBV5-1 to TRBJ1-4; 9 bases agree with TRBD1. The CDR3 length is 15 residues. Germline CDR1 and CDR2: SGHRS and YFSETQ. The V and J ends lost 2 bases and 8 bases, in that order; junction bases with no gene match: 7. The CDR3 nucleotides read TGCGCCAGCAGCTTAGAGGGACAGGGTCTAGAAAAACTGTTTTTT. Amino acids: CASSLEGQGLEKLFF.

This chain links TRBV5-1 with TRBJ1-1; TRBD1 matches at 7 bases. CDR1 and CDR2 (germline): SGHRS, YFSETQ. V lost 2 bases and J lost 1; bases outside the gene matches: 11. The CDR3 loop spans 17 amino acids. Written as DNA, the CDR3 is TGCGCCAGCAGCTTACAGGGGACGTTGGTCCCGAACACTGAAGCTTTCTTT. It specifies CASSLQGTLVPNTEAFF.

The gene calls are TRBV5-4 and TRBJ2-2, with 9 bases that match TRBD1. Germline CDR1 SGHNT, CDR2 YYREEE (reference sequence). J was trimmed by 5 bases and V by 5 bases; bases with no gene match: 10. CDR3 length: 16 residues. The CDR3 DNA reads as TGTGCCAGCAGTTATGCCGGGACAGGGCTTACCGGGGAGCTGTTTTTT. This gives the protein CASSYAGTGLTGELFF.

The CDR3 DNA reads as TGTGCCAGCAAGAGAGGGGGTGGCAATCAGCCCCAGCATTTT. Amino acid sequence: CASKRGGGNQPQHF. The J gene is TRBJ1-5, the V gene TRBV28; D is possibly TRBD1 (6 bases). V was trimmed by 7 bases and J by 2 bases, leaving 12 bases between them. The CDR3 has 14 amino acids. Germline V lookup: CDR1 MDHEN, CDR2 SYDVKM.

This chain joins TRBV27 and TRBJ1-1, with D possibly TRBD1 on 5 matching bases. Trimming removed 8 bases at V and 1 base at J, with 17 bases between. The CDR3 totals 15 residues. In germline, CDR1 is MNHEY, CDR2 SMNVEV (reference sequence). CDR3 protein: CASRLYGGENTEAFF. As DNA, the CDR3 is TGTGCCAGCCGACTGTACGGGGGAGAGAACACTGAAGCTTTCTTT.

This clone was seen just once. The chain is built from TRBV4-1 and TRBJ2-1; TRBD2 matches 8 bases. J lost 1 base, V lost 3 bases, and 8 bases had no gene match. The CDR3 is made up of 17 amino acids. Germline assignment: CDR1 MGHRA and CDR2 YSYEKL. The CDR3 bases are TGCGCCAGCAGCCAGTCCAGCGGGGGCCAATCCTACAATGAGCAGTTCTTC. Protein sequence: CASSQSSGGQSYNEQFF.